Sequencing of this T cell receptor (beta chain) was carried out in a study of T cell responses to AZD1222 COVID-19 vaccine. Points from the study as a whole: Of spike-specific TCRs, nearly half reportedly target regions left unmutated in variants. Baseline serology detected seropositivity in only a handful of AZD1222 recipients. Clonal diversity may have been underestimated in mostly white British donors.

In the case of this clone: Its antigen is not known.

The V end was cut by 5 bases, the J end by 0 bases, with 7 bases between. CDR1 SGHVS and CDR2 FNYEAQ come from the germline V gene. This CDR3 is 13 amino acids long. Produced via immunoSEQ multiplex PCR; TCRdb's table is partial and in-frame only. The sample consists of approximately 120,000 clones, approximately 86% of them appearing once. V gene TRBV7-6 combines with J gene TRBJ1-1; D remains ambiguous. The material sequenced was peripheral blood, taken on day 0 of AZD1222 vaccination. This receptor was taken from an adult in good health. CDR3 nucleotide sequence: TGTGCCAGCAGCCAACAGTTGAACACTGAAGCTTTCTTT. This codes for CASSQQLNTEAFF.